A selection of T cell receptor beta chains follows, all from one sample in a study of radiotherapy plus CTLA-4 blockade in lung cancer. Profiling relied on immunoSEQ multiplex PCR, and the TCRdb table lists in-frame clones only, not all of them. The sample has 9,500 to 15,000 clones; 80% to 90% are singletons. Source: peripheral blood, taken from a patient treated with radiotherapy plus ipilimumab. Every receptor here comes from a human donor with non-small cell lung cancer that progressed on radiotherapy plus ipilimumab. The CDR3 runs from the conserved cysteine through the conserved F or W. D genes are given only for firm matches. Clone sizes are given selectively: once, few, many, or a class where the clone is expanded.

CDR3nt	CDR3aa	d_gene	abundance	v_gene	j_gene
TGTGCCAGCAGCCCGGGACAGGGTAACTATGGCTACACCTTC	CASSPGQGNYGYTF	TRBD1	NA	TRBV6-6	TRBJ1-2
TGCGCCAGCAGCCAAGAATACGGCACTTCGATTTACGAGCAGTACTTC	CASSQEYGTSIYEQYF	NA	NA	TRBV4-3	TRBJ2-7
TGTGCCAGTAGTCTCGCGGCCTCTGGGGCCAACGTCCTGACTTTC	CASSLAASGANVLTF	NA	NA	TRBV19	TRBJ2-6
TGTGCCAGCACCAGTCCGGGGTGGGACTCCCCAGATGGCTACACCTTC	CASTSPGWDSPDGYTF	NA	once	TRBV5-6	TRBJ1-2
TGTGCCAGCAGCTGGACAGGGAGCACCGGGGAGCTGTTTTTT	CASSWTGSTGELFF	TRBD1	NA	TRBV5-5	TRBJ2-2
TGTGCCAGCAGCTTGGGTCTCTACAATGAGCAGTTCTTC	CASSLGLYNEQFF	NA	NA	TRBV5-5	TRBJ2-1
TGCGCCAGCAGCTTGACAGGGTTATGGGCAGATACGCAGTATTTT	CASSLTGLWADTQYF	NA	NA	TRBV5-1	TRBJ2-3
TGTGCCAGCAACCCCCTCCTGGGGACGGACTGGGACACCGGGGAGCTGTTTTTT	CASNPLLGTDWDTGELFF	NA	NA	TRBV7-9	TRBJ2-2
TGTGCCAGCAGCTTAGCACCTAGCGGGGTCGAGCAGTACTTC	CASSLAPSGVEQYF	TRBD2	NA	TRBV7-6	TRBJ2-7
TGTGCCAGCAGCTCCAACAGCGGGGAGCTGTTTTTT	CASSSNSGELFF	NA	NA	TRBV7-9	TRBJ2-2
TGTGCCACCAGTAACAGGGAGAGTGGCGGCTACACCTTC	CATSNRESGGYTF	NA	NA	TRBV15	TRBJ1-2
TGTGCCAGCACGGCGGTACTAGCGAGTCACGAGCAGTACTTC	CASTAVLASHEQYF	TRBD2	NA	TRBV7-2	TRBJ2-7
TGCGCCAGCAGCCAAGAAGAGGGGGCGGTTACTGAAGCTTTCTTT	CASSQEEGAVTEAFF	TRBD1	NA	TRBV4-1	TRBJ1-1